A selection of T cell receptor beta chains follows, all from one sample in a study of blood T cells in healthy people across ages. TCRdb reanalysed the 5' RACE reads using MiXCR and keeps one entry per CDR3 protein. The sample has about 290,000 distinct CDR3 sequences, 25% to 30% seen once. The sequenced sample was blood. The source is a woman in her 70s in good health. CDR3s include the opening cysteine and the closing phenylalanine or tryptophan. The order of the fields is CDR3 protein, V gene, J gene.

cdr3_aa: CASSALAGVRGTDTQYF
v_call: TRBV7-2
j_call: TRBJ2-3

cdr3_aa: CASSAWTGDNEQFF
v_call: TRBV5-1
j_call: TRBJ2-1

cdr3_aa: CASSPRGGGSKAFF
v_call: TRBV9
j_call: TRBJ1-1

cdr3_aa: CTSSSPYPGELFF
v_call: TRBV28
j_call: TRBJ2-2

cdr3_aa: CASSKDRSDPHHEQYF
v_call: TRBV21-1
j_call: TRBJ2-7

cdr3_aa: CASSQAALSYDEQYF
v_call: TRBV4-1
j_call: TRBJ2-7

cdr3_aa: CSAGKATNEKLFF
v_call: TRBV20-1
j_call: TRBJ1-4

cdr3_aa: CAGSQDSRLETQYF
v_call: TRBV3-1
j_call: TRBJ2-5

cdr3_aa: CASSHTDPTDTQYF
v_call: TRBV18
j_call: TRBJ2-3

cdr3_aa: CASSQVGHEQYF
v_call: TRBV3-1
j_call: NA

cdr3_aa: CASSLGNTDSYGYTF
v_call: TRBV5-1
j_call: TRBJ1-2

cdr3_aa: CASSFTSSNTGELFF
v_call: TRBV11-2
j_call: TRBJ2-2

cdr3_aa: CASSKRTGGDYGHTF
v_call: TRBV6-1
j_call: TRBJ1-2

cdr3_aa: CSAPVLWQGDTGELFF
v_call: TRBV20-1
j_call: TRBJ2-2

cdr3_aa: CASSALILFGLAVTDTQYF
v_call: TRBV7-2
j_call: TRBJ2-3

cdr3_aa: CASSSTSGTYNEQFF
v_call: TRBV5-1
j_call: TRBJ2-1

cdr3_aa: CASSLDQGGQETQYF
v_call: TRBV7-2
j_call: TRBJ2-5

cdr3_aa: CASSQGDARALALAETQYF
v_call: TRBV4-2
j_call: TRBJ2-3

cdr3_aa: CASRQGGSDEQYF
v_call: TRBV6-1
j_call: TRBJ2-7

cdr3_aa: CASSLDGMNTEAFF
v_call: TRBV5-4
j_call: TRBJ1-1

cdr3_aa: CASSLDRANYGYTF
v_call: TRBV5-5
j_call: TRBJ1-2

cdr3_aa: CASSRGQERGEQYF
v_call: TRBV5-1
j_call: TRBJ2-7

cdr3_aa: CASLGQGQETQYF
v_call: TRBV2
j_call: TRBJ2-5